The clone carrying this T cell receptor beta chain showed up just a few times. The target antigen is unknown. Sample time point: 2013-2014 season, 7 days after vaccination. Donors were community-dwelling with no influenza vaccine in the prior 6 months. TCRB was sequenced at Survey level resolution. Clones were read by immunoSEQ multiplex PCR, and TCRdb kept only the in-frame ones, dropping some. The data hold roughly 9,200 clones, with about 86% observed a single time. Germline V lookup: CDR1 SNHLY, CDR2 FYNNEI. The CDR3 sequence is 14 residues long. V was shortened by 4 bases and J by 3 bases, with 12 bases between the two germline ends. This specimen belongs to a study of follicular helper T cells after annual influenza vaccination. Findings of the study overall: Most later recoveries of Day 7 ICOS+CD38+ clones were ICOS-CD38- cTfh. Undersampling of the much larger non-cTfh compartments could not be excluded for influenza clone enrichment.

This sequence was found in an adult who received the influenza vaccine. The chain has TRBV2 and TRBJ1-2, with D unresolved. The starting material was CXCR5- memory CD4+ T cells sorted from blood, obtained 7 days after influenza vaccination. CDR3 in amino acids: CASSVEGADYGYTF. DNA for the CDR3: TGTGCCAGCAGTGTTGAGGGCGCCGACTATGGCTACACCTTC.